The clone carrying this TCR beta chain was seen a handful of times. The target antigen is unknown. A single record per CDR3 protein comes from TCRdb applying MiXCR to the 5' RACE reads. The table shows hundreds of thousands of distinct CDR3 sequences, with less than 25% occurring only once. The source of the sample is a study of CD8 T cells in ankylosing spondylitis. General study results and limits: Blood of patients with ankylosing spondylitis appeared to be characterized by a TCR beta motif of fewer than 10 highly homologous variants.

The CDR3 spans 12 residues. Between the trimmed V and J ends, which lost 5 bases and 7 bases, there was a span of 11 bases. Per the germline V gene, CDR1 is SGHTA and CDR2 is FQGNSA. The J gene is TRBJ2-5, the V gene TRBV7-2; D ambiguous. What was sequenced was blood, either unsorted or a sorted T cell fraction (not recorded which). This sequence originates from a female donor with ankylosing spondylitis or in good health (not recorded which). In DNA form, the CDR3 reads TGTGCCAGCAGCGCCGGAGTCGGGACCCAGTACTTC. Its translation: CASSAGVGTQYF.